This TCR beta chain is drawn from a study of blood T cell repertoires in COVID-19. Overall study context: The cDNA or gDNA used as material had been derived from T cells, B-cell-depleted T cells, or PBMCs.

The germline V gene encodes CDR1 SEHNR and CDR2 FQNEAQ (reference sequence). Deletions cut 0 bases from V and 5 bases from J, with 13 bases between. CDR3 length equals 15 residues. Clones were sequenced by immunoSEQ multiplex PCR, and TCRdb holds only the in-frame ones, with some missing. The sample lists over 200,000 clones, about 89% occurring once. This TCR came from a man in his forties who had recovered from COVID-19. The rearrangement joins TRBV7-9 to TRBJ1-1; TRBD1 might be the D (6 bases). Material for sequencing was PBMCs or T cells enriched from blood (not recorded which). CDR3 sequence reads: CASSLASGEWTEAFF. The DNA for the CDR3 is TGTGCCAGCAGCTTAGCGTCAGGGGAATGGACTGAAGCTTTCTTT. Variable domain in full (rest from reference TRBV7-9 and TRBJ1-1): DTGVSQNPRHKITKRGQNVTFRCDPISEHNRLYWYRQTLGQGPEFLTYFQNEAQLEKSRLLSDRFSAERPKGSFSTLEIQRTEQGDSAMYLCASSLASGEWTEAFFGQGTRLTVV.